The 29 T cell receptor beta chains listed next were all sequenced from one sample in a study of blood T cell repertoires in COVID-19. Clones were sequenced by immunoSEQ multiplex PCR, and TCRdb holds only the in-frame ones, with some missing. The sample lists 95,000 to 150,000 clones, roughly 87% seen once, with around 27% in the top ten. The material sequenced was peripheral blood. The source of these receptors is a woman aged 80 or older with acute or convalescent COVID-19.

The CDR3 DNA is TGTGCCAGCTCACGGGGAGTCAGCAATGGCTACACCTTC. Translated, it gives CASSRGVSNGYTF. The chain is built from TRBV18 and TRBJ1-2, with unresolved D. V was cut by 4 bases and J by 6 bases, with 12 bases left in between. Germline values: CDR1 KGHSH, CDR2 LQKENI. There are 13 residues in the CDR3.

The rearrangement joins TRBV15 to TRBJ1-2, with TRBD1 matching 7 bases. V lost 1 base to trimming and J lost 4 bases; unmatched junction nucleotides: 3. Per germline, CDR1 LNHNV and CDR2 YYDKDF (reference sequence). The CDR3 is made up of 14 amino acids. This CDR3 reads CATSRAAGGYGYTF. CDR3 coding DNA: TGTGCCACCAGCAGAGCGGCAGGGGGCTATGGCTACACCTTC. Filled out from reference TRBV15 and TRBJ1-2, the complete variable domain reads DAMVIQNPRYQVTQFGKPVTLSCSQTLNHNVMYWYQQKSSQAPKLLFHYYDKDFNNEADTPDNFQSRRPNTSFCFLDIRSPGLGDTAMYLCATSRAAGGYGYTFGSGTRLTVV.

The V call is TRBV4-2, the J call TRBJ1-5; D gene unclear. There are 14 residues in the CDR3. The V end was cut by 5 bases, the J end by 3 bases, with 11 bases between. Germline values: CDR1 LGHNA, CDR2 YNFKEQ. The CDR3 spells CASSYDISNQPQHF. The CDR3 DNA sequence: TGTGCCAGCAGCTATGACATATCCAATCAGCCCCAGCATTTT.

The chain is built from TRBV5-6 and TRBJ1-2, with D maybe TRBD1 (5 bases). This CDR3 is 14 amino acids long. CDR1 and CDR2 from the germline V gene are SGHDT and YYEEEE. Trimming removed 7 bases at V and 8 bases at J, with 21 bases between. As DNA, the CDR3 is TGTGCCAGCGGAGAGGAGGGACGGGCAGGAGGCTACACCTTC. Its translation: CASGEEGRAGGYTF.

This clone occurred a few times. The rearrangement links TRBV28 to TRBJ1-2; D remains unclear. Germline V gene sequence: CDR1 MDHEN, CDR2 SYDVKM. The CDR3 loop spans 11 amino acids. The chain's CDR3 is CGARSTDGYTF. The CDR3 bases are TGTGGGGCTCGTAGTACGGATGGCTACACCTTC.

This clone was counted between two and nine times. The chain recombines TRBV5-1 with TRBJ1-6, with D possibly TRBD1 on 6 matching bases. This CDR3 region has 15 residues. Germline V gene lookup returns CDR1 SGHRS and CDR2 YFSETQ. V was clipped by 0 bases and J by 2 bases, with 6 bases between them. CDR3 in amino acids: CASSLDRAYNSPLHF. DNA of the CDR3: TGCGCCAGCAGCTTGGACAGGGCCTATAATTCACCCCTCCACTTT.

The chain joins TRBV9 to TRBJ1-4, with unresolved D. Germline CDR1 is SGDLS and CDR2 is YYNGEE. CDR3 length: 14 amino acids. V lost 0 bases and J lost 4, with 7 bases in between. CDR3 nucleotide sequence: TGTGCCAGCAGCGTAGGAGGGAGTAATGAAAAACTGTTTTTT. Amino acid sequence: CASSVGGSNEKLFF.

J is TRBJ1-3 and V is TRBV18; TRBD1 might be the D (5 bases). CDR1 and CDR2 from the germline V gene are KGHSH and LQKENI. Trimming removed 3 bases at V and 0 bases at J, with 15 bases between. This CDR3 is built from 17 residues. The CDR3 spells CASSPHGGGPSGNTIYF. CDR3 DNA: TGTGCCAGCTCACCCCATGGGGGAGGACCCTCTGGAAACACCATATATTTT.

Written as DNA, the CDR3 is TGCGCCAGCAGCTTGGCGGGGACAGGGGAGGAGGGCTACACCTTC. It yields the protein CASSLAGTGEEGYTF. This chain links TRBV5-1 with TRBJ1-2, with TRBD1 matching 10 bases. Germline CDR1 SGHRS, CDR2 YFSETQ. V was clipped by 0 bases and J by 8 bases; unmatched bases: 7. The length of the CDR3 is 15 residues.

This chain joins TRBV19 and TRBJ1-1, with D perhaps TRBD1 (6 bases). Trimming removed 4 bases at V and 1 base at J, with 16 bases between. This CDR3 has 16 residues. Germline V CDR1 and CDR2: LNHDA, SQIVND (reference sequence). For the CDR3, the DNA is TGTGCCAGTAGTACTATTGTAAGCAGGGGGAACACTGAAGCTTTCTTT. This codes for CASSTIVSRGNTEAFF.

The chain recombines TRBV19 with TRBJ1-5; 7 bases line up with TRBD1. Trimming removed 5 bases from V and 6 bases from J; junction bases left unmatched: 10. In germline, CDR1 is LNHDA, CDR2 SQIVND (reference sequence). The CDR3 has 15 residues. CDR3 sequence: CASSAGTENRQPQHF. The CDR3 DNA follows: TGTGCCAGTAGTGCCGGGACAGAGAATCGTCAGCCCCAGCATTTT.

The V gene is TRBV3-1 (or the pseudogene TRBV3-2), the J gene TRBJ2-1; 9 bases match TRBD2. Germline V CDR1 and CDR2: LGHDT, YNNKEL (reference sequence). V lost 4 bases to trimming and J lost 10 bases; unmatched junction nucleotides: 17. This CDR3 comprises 17 residues. CDR3 region: CASSPKKSGGPRAEQFF. For the CDR3, the DNA is TGTGCCAGCAGCCCGAAAAAAAGCGGGGGGCCGAGAGCCGAGCAGTTCTTC.

V gene TRBV19 combines with J gene TRBJ1-5; TRBD1 matches 8 bases. Germline CDR1 LNHDA, CDR2 SQIVND (reference sequence). J lost 5 bases, V lost 5 bases, and 2 bases had no gene match. This CDR3 has 13 residues. Written as DNA, the CDR3 is TGTGCCAGTAGTCAGACAGGGGATCAGCCCCAGCATTTT. It translates to CASSQTGDQPQHF.

The chain links TRBV6-5 to TRBJ1-2; D unresolved. The ends were cut back, 7 bases at V and 8 bases at J, with 14 bases in the middle. Germline CDR1 and CDR2: MNHEY and SVGAGI. The CDR3 has 12 residues. CDR3 sequence (DNA): TGTGCCAGCACTTTCTGGCCGGGAGGCTACACCTTC. Residues: CASTFWPGGYTF.

This clone was observed a few times. The chain couples TRBV4-1 to TRBJ1-1, with TRBD1 matching over 7 bases. CDR3 length: 14 amino acids. The ends lost 6 bases at V and 1 base at J; junction bases unmatched: 5. The germline gives CDR1 MGHRA, CDR2 YSYEKL. Written as DNA, the CDR3 is TGCGCCAGCAGAGAACGACAGGGGAACACTGAAGCTTTCTTT. It specifies CASRERQGNTEAFF.

This clone was counted at least ten times. This chain uses TRBV18 with TRBJ1-1, with 7 bases lining up with TRBD1. CDR1 and CDR2 (germline): KGHSH, LQKENI. The J segment lost 2 bases and the V segment lost 0 bases, leaving 6 bases of the junction unmatched. The CDR3 is 16 amino acids. CDR3 DNA: TGTGCCAGCTCACCACCGGAATACAGGGGAAACACTGAAGCTTTCTTT. Translated: CASSPPEYRGNTEAFF.

This clone was picked up a small number of times. J is TRBJ2-5 and V is TRBV6-5, with D perhaps TRBD2 (5 bases). The CDR3 spans 10 residues. Germline V gene sequence: CDR1 MNHEY, CDR2 SVGAGI. Trimming removed 8 bases at V and 4 bases at J, with 5 bases between. The CDR3 DNA follows: TGTGCCAGCGGGAGAGAGACCCAGTACTTC. Its protein is CASGRETQYF.

The chain uses TRBV7-6 and TRBJ1-1, with TRBD1 matching over 9 bases. Trimming took 1 base from V and 10 from J; bases not matched to a gene: 7. There are 14 residues in the CDR3. CDR1 is SGHVS and CDR2 is FNYEAQ in the germline V gene. The CDR3 region has the DNA TGTGCCAGCAGCTTAGGTAGAGGACAGGGGCGAGCTTTCTTT. Translated, it gives CASSLGRGQGRAFF.

In this sample, this clone turned up a few times. V is TRBV27 and J is TRBJ2-1; no clear D gene. The CDR3 length is 13 residues. With 3 bases removed from V and 2 bases from J, the gap between germline ends came to 5 bases. Germline V gene lookup returns CDR1 MNHEY and CDR2 SMNVEV (reference sequence). CDR3 region: CASSLSAYNEQFF. The CDR3 DNA is TGTGCCAGCAGTTTGTCCGCCTACAATGAGCAGTTCTTC.

The V gene is TRBV6-5, the J gene TRBJ1-1; the D gene is possibly TRBD1 (6 bases). This CDR3 is built from 14 residues. Per the germline V gene, CDR1 is MNHEY and CDR2 is SVGAGI. Trimming removed 6 bases at V and 1 base at J, with 12 bases between. CDR3 residues: CASRPQQGNTEAFF. The CDR3 region has the DNA TGTGCCAGCAGACCTCAACAGGGGAACACTGAAGCTTTCTTT.

This clone was counted once. The chain has TRBV5-1 and TRBJ1-1; a possible D gene is TRBD1 (6 bases). Germline V gene sequence: CDR1 SGHRS, CDR2 YFSETQ. The CDR3 length is 13 residues. V lost 5 bases to trimming and J lost 7 bases, with 15 bases between them. The CDR3 reads CASRHGQTNEAFF. Here the CDR3 DNA reads TGCGCCAGCAGGCATGGACAGACAAATGAAGCTTTCTTT.

The genes are TRBV11-1 and TRBJ2-1, with 7 bases lining up with TRBD1. Per the germline V gene, CDR1 is SGHAT and CDR2 is FQDESV (reference sequence). With V trimmed by 5 bases and J by 3 bases, 1 base remained unmatched. This CDR3 comprises 13 residues. The CDR3 bases are TGTGCCAGCAGCAGGGACAGCTACAATGAGCAGTTCTTC. Translation: CASSRDSYNEQFF.

This clone showed up just a few times. The chain has TRBV27 and TRBJ2-7; 9 bases align to TRBD1. Germline loops: CDR1 MNHEY, CDR2 SMNVEV (reference sequence). CDR3 size: 16 residues. The trim removed 5 bases at V and 2 bases at J, leaving 10 bases unmatched. The CDR3 here is CASSPGQGRTTYEQYF. CDR3 nucleotide sequence: TGTGCCAGCAGTCCCGGACAGGGGAGAACTACCTACGAGCAGTACTTC.

This clone was recorded once. The CDR3 spells CASSPDQGQPQHF. DNA of the CDR3: TGTGCCAGCAGCCCGGATCAGGGTCAGCCCCAGCATTTT. The V and J genes are TRBV2 and TRBJ1-5; a possible D gene is TRBD1 (5 bases). CDR1 SNHLY and CDR2 FYNNEI come from the germline V gene. The CDR3 is made up of 13 amino acids. V was cut by 6 bases and J by 6 bases, with 12 bases left in between.

This clone has only one observation. The chain recombines TRBV5-1 with TRBJ1-5; D is unclear. Germline V lookup: CDR1 SGHRS, CDR2 YFSETQ. CDR3 length: 15 residues. V lost 0 bases to trimming and J lost 0 bases, with 7 bases between them. This CDR3 reads CASSLGFGSNQPQHF. The CDR3 DNA reads as TGCGCCAGCAGCTTGGGCTTCGGTAGCAATCAGCCCCAGCATTTT.

The gene calls are TRBV5-5 and TRBJ1-5; 8 bases match TRBD1. Trimming took 4 bases from V and 7 from J; bases not matched to a gene: 4. Germline assignment: CDR1 SGHKS and CDR2 YYEKEE (reference sequence). CDR3 length: 13 residues. CDR3 coding DNA: TGTGCCAGCAGCATGGACAGGGACCAGCCCCAGCATTTT. Translating it yields CASSMDRDQPQHF.

The genes are TRBV3-1 (or the pseudogene TRBV3-2) and TRBJ1-1, with a possible D match to TRBD1 (6 bases). CDR3 length: 13 residues. From germline, CDR1 is LGHDT and CDR2 YNNKEL (reference sequence). V was trimmed by 1 base and J by 6 bases, leaving 9 bases between them. For the CDR3, the DNA is TGTGCCAGCAGCCAAGGAAACAGGGCTGAAGCTTTCTTT. Encoded protein: CASSQGNRAEAFF.

The rearrangement links TRBV2 to TRBJ2-1; 9 positions agree with TRBD2. Per the germline V gene, CDR1 is SNHLY and CDR2 is FYNNEI. The CDR3 loop spans 18 amino acids. The ends lost 7 bases at V and 7 bases at J; junction bases unmatched: 20. For the CDR3, the DNA is TGTGCCAGCATCCCCGGGCTAGCGGGGTCAATTTCTGGGAATGAGCAGTTCTTC. This gives the protein CASIPGLAGSISGNEQFF. The whole variable domain, filled in from reference TRBV2 and TRBJ2-1, reads EPEVTQTPSHQVTQMGQEVILRCVPISNHLYFYWYRQILGQKVEFLVSFYNNEISEKSEIFDDQFSVERPDGSNFTLKIRSTKLEDSAMYFCASIPGLAGSISGNEQFFGPGTRLTVL.

The chain carries TRBV24-1 and TRBJ1-2, with TRBD1 identical over 8 bases. Germline values: CDR1 KGHDR, CDR2 SFDVKD. V gave up 2 bases and J gave up 5 bases; unmatched junction bases: 3. This CDR3 comprises 14 residues. This chain's CDR3 is CATSDSRTGYGYTF. The CDR3 DNA is TGTGCCACCAGTGATTCAAGGACAGGGTATGGCTACACCTTC.